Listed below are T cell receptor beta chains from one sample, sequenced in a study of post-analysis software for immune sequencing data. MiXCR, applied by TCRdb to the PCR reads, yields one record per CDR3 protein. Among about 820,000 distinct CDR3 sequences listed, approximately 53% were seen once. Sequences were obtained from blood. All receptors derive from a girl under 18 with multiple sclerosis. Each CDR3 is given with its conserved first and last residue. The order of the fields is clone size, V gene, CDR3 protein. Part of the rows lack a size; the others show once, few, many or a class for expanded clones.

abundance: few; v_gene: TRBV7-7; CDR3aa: CASSPGLGAEQYF
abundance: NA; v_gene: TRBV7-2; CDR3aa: CASSSGQGVWAGYTF
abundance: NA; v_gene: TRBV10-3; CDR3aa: CAISIAGSYNEQFF
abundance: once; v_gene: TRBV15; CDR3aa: CATSSRQGLYYGYTF
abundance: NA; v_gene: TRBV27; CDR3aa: CASSPHRGLAGAYNEQFF
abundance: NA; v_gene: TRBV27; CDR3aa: CASSPVLPYYGYTF
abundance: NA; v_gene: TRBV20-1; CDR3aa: CSASLDLAGGPSYNEQFF
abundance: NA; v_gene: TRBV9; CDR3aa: CASSRVMQGSDPEAFF
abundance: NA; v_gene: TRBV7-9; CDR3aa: CASSSSGTSGQETQYF
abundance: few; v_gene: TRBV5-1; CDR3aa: CASSGLRGTGELFF
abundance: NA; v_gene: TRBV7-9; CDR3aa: CASSRGGILTDTQYF
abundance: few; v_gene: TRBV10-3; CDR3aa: CAISGTGRGNTEAFF
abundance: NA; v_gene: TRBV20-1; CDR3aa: CSATQGVGTEAFF
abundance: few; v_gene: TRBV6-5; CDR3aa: CASSYWAGRTGANVLTF
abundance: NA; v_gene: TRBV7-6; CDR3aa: CASSDAGTIETQYF
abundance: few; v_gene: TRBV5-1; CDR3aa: CASSLGGLAGADTQYF
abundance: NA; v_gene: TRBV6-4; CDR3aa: CASSGEGRNEQFF
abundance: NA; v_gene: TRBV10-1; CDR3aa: CAGSEEYTGELFF
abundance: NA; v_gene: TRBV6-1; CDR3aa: CASSEVGVETRYF
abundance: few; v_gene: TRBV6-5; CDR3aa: CASTYGLGETQYF
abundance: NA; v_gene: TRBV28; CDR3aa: CASSLGPWQGVYEQYF
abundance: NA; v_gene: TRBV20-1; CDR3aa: CSARVIVRTYEQYF
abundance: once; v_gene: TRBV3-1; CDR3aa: CASSQQHGVGEQYF
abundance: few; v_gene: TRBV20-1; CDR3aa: CSAEGRSSYNEQFF
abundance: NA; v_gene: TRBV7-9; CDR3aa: CASSQRSSSNEQFF
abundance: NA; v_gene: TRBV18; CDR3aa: CASSPTAAPIYGYTF